These 6 T cell receptor beta chains were sequenced from one sample in a study of CD8+CD57+ T cells in acquired aplastic anemia. The template for TCR beta VDJ and CDR3 sequence profiling was genomic DNA. From the reads, TCRdb called clonotypes with MiXCR, one entry per CDR3 protein. Of some 410,000 distinct CDR3 sequences listed, about 70% were seen once; the top ten hold 4%. The specimen was sorted CD4+, CD8+, or CD8+CD57+ T cells (not recorded which) from PBMCs. These receptors were collected from a human donor in good health, serving as a control.

This sequence joins TRBV11-2 and TRBJ2-2; TRBD2 matches at 9 bases. J gave up 8 bases and V 5 bases, and 6 bases lay outside the gene matches. CDR3 length equals 14 residues. CDR1 and CDR2 from the germline V gene are SGHAT and FQNNGV. CDR3 loop: CASSRGGLAGELFF. The CDR3 DNA reads TGTGCCAGCAGCCGGGGCGGACTAGCGGGGGAGCTGTTTTTT.

This clonotype occurred a few times. The chain combines TRBV7-2 with TRBJ2-2; perhaps TRBD2 as D (5 bases). This CDR3 has 15 residues. Trimming took off 5 bases at V and 5 bases at J, with 15 bases between the two ends. Germline CDR1 and CDR2: SGHTA and FQGNSA. The CDR3 loop reads CASSQDPRGTGELFF. The CDR3 DNA reads TGTGCCAGCAGCCAAGATCCTCGAGGGACCGGGGAGCTGTTTTTT. Based on the CDR3 plus reference TRBV7-2 and TRBJ2-2, the full variable domain is GAGVSQSPSNKVTEKGKDVELRCDPISGHTALYWYRQSLGQGLEFLIYFQGNSAPDKSGLPSDRFSAERTGGSVSTLTIQRTQQEDSAVYLCASSQDPRGTGELFFGEGSRLTVL.

Comments on this clonotype: Compared with germline, one end of the junction differs, possibly owing to a read error. The rearrangement links TRBV15 to TRBJ1-5, with D perhaps matching TRBD1 (6 bases). Germline loops: CDR1 LNHNV, CDR2 YYDKDF (reference sequence). The CDR3 length is 14 residues. The CDR3 reads CATSLYGGNHHQHF. CDR3 bases: TGTGCCACCAGCCTATACGGGGGCAATCATCACCAGCACTTT.

This chain links TRBV20-1 with TRBJ1-2, with D perhaps TRBD1 (6 bases). Trimming took off 6 bases at V and 4 bases at J, with 18 bases between the two ends. The germline V gene encodes CDR1 DFQATT and CDR2 SNEGSKA (reference sequence). CDR3 length: 14 amino acids. The CDR3 DNA follows: TGCAGTGCCGATTCACAGGGCATCACCTATGGCTACACCTTC. Its protein product is CSADSQGITYGYTF.

There are a few counts of this clonotype. The rearrangement uses TRBV6-2 or TRBV6-3 and TRBJ1-2; 7 bases are shared with TRBD1. Germline values: CDR1 MNHEY, CDR2 SVGEGT. This CDR3 has 17 amino acids. V gave up 0 bases and J gave up 5 bases; unmatched junction bases: 12. The CDR3 spells CASSYSGARQGLYGYTF. CDR3 in DNA: TGTGCCAGCAGTTACTCGGGGGCGAGACAGGGTTTGTATGGCTACACCTTC.

Note on this clonotype: One end of the junction varies from germline; a read error may be responsible. The chain couples TRBV19 to TRBJ1-2, with D hard to call. CDR1 LNHDA and CDR2 SQIVND come from the germline V gene (reference sequence). This CDR3 is 14 amino acids long. The CDR3 loop is CASSTGASNSRLTF. The DNA of the CDR3 is TGTGCCAGTAGTACAGGAGCTTCAAACTCTCGCCTCACCTTT.